This T cell receptor beta chain is from a study of blood T cell repertoires in COVID-19. Background on the study: The origin of the acute and convalescent COVID-19 samples was the United States, Italy and Spain. Sample material is recorded as cDNA or gDNA derived from T cells, B-cell-depleted T cells, or PBMCs.

Per the original data handling: Amplifying reference gene primers gave estimates of nucleated cell counts. Sequenced by immunoSEQ multiplex PCR; TCRdb stores in-frame clones only, minus some. V and J calls and clone size follow that table, whereas D and trimming were derived from the DNA. This table holds roughly 160,000 clones, roughly 90% found once. There are 15 residues in the CDR3. The V gene end was trimmed by 4 bases and the J gene end by 4 bases; junction bases not matched to a gene: 6. Germline V gene sequence: CDR1 MNHEY, CDR2 SMNVEV (reference sequence). The chain recombines TRBV27 with TRBJ2-7, with 11 bases matching TRBD2. Sequenced material: peripheral blood. This receptor was obtained from a man aged 50-59 years with acute or convalescent COVID-19. The CDR3: CASSSSGTSGYEQYF. The DNA for the CDR3 is TGTGCCAGCAGTTCATCCGGGACTAGCGGATACGAGCAGTACTTC.